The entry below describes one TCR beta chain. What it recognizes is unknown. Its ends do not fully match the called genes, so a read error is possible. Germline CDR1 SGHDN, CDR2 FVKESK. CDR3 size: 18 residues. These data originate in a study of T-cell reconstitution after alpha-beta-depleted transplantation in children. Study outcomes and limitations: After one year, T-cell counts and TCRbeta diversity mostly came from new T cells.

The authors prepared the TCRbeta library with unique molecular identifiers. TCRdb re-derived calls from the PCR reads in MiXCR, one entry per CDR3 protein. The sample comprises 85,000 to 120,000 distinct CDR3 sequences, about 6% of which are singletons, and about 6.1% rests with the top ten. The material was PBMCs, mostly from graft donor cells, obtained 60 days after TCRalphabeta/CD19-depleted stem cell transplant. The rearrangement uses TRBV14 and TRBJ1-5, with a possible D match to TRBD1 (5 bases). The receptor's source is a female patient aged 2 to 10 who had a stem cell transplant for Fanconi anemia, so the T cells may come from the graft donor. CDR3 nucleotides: TGTGCCAGCATCCAATCCACGGGGGTTGAGGTTAGCAATCAGCCCCAGCATTTT. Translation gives CASIQSTGVEVSNQPQHF.